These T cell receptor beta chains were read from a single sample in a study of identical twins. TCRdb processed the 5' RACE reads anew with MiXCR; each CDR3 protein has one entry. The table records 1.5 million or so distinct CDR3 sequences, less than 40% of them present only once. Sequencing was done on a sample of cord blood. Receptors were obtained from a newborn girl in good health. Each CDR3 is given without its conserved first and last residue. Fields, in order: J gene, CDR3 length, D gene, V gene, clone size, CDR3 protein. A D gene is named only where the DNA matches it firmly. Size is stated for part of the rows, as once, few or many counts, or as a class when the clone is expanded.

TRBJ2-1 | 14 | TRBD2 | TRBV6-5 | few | ASSYSGGRLANEQF
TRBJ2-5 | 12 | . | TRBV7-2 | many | ASSLGGSQETQY
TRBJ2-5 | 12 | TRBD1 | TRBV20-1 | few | SAEGQAGSETQY
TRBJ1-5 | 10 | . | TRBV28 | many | ASSFSDQPQH
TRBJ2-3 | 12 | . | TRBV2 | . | ASGKRQGTDTQY
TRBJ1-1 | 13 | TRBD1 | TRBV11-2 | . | ASSPSHTGDTEAF
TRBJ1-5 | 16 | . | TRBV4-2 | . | ASSQVGRSPIINQPQH
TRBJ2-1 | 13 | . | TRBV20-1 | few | SASVFLPINNEQF
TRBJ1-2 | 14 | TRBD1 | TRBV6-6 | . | ASSYSGQGAGYGYT
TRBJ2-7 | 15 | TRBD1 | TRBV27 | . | ASSLSRDRGYPYEQY
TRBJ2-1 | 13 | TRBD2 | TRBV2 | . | ASSEQRGGTDEQF
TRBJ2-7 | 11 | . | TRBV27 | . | ASSPRAYYEQY
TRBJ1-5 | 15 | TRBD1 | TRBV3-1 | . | ASSQVSGTGGNQPQH
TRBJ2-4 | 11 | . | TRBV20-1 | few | SAEGAAKNIQY
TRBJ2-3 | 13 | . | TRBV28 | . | ASSLFLGLVDTQY
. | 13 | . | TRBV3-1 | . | ASSLGQISYNEQY
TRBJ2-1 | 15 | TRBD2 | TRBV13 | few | ASSLVSGSPPYNEQF
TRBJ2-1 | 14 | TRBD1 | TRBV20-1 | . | SARSGGYTSYNEQF
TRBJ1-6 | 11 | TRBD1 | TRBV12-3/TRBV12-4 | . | ASSADRVSPLH
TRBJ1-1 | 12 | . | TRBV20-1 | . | SARDGAWGAEAF
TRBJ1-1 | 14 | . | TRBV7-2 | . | ASSLVPGSMNTEAF
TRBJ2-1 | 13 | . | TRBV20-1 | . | SGPPTGHFQETQF
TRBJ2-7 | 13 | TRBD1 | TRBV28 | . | ASSLPGTVIYEQY
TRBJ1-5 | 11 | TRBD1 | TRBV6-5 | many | ASSKQGVQPQH
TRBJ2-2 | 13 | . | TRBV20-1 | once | SARKTDANTGELF
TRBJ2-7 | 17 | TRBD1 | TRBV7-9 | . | ASSLGAKMSGQEDYEQY
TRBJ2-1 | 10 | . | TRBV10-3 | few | AIGTPYNEQF
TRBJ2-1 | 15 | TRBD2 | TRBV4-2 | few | ASSHTSGTSSYNEQF
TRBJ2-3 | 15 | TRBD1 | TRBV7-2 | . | ASSLQGALFRTDTQY
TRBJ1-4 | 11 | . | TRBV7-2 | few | ASSADPEGKLF
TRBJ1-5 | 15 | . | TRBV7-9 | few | ASSLGTHRDSNQPQH
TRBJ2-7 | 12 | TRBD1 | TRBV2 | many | ASSAGTGTYEQY
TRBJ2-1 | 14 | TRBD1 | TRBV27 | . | ASSDYRGARGAEQF
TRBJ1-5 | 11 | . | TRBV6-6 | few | ATGPGGNQPQH
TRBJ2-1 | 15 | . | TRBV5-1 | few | ASSPRGSQSSYNEQF
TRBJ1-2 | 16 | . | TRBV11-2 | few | ASSPIRQGRSPNYGYT
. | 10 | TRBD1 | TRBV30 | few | AWRTGYHEQY
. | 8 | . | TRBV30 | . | AYSVETQY
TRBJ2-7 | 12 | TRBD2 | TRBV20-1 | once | SASIVRGGYEQY
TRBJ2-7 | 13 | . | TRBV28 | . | ASSVLTGYSYEQY
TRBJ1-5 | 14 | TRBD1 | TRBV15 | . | ATSRDRTGGNQPQH
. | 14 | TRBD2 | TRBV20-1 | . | SARFRGGRAYNEQY
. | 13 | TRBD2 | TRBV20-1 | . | SARSTLALHNEQY
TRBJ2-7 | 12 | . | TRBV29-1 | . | SVEDEDKGYEQY
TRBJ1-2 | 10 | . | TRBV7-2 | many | ASSLAQGGYT
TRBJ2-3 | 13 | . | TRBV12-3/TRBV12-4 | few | ASSLLNSHTDTQY
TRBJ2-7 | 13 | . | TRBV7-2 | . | ASSLGPPAVYEQY
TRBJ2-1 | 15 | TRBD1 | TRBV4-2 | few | ASSQGFETGSNNEQF